These 7 T cell receptor beta chains originate from one sample sequenced in a study of beta chain features in type 1 diabetes listed by TCRdb under 2018. Broader findings and caveats from the paper: In all four CD4+ subsets, TCRB CDR3 length was moderately but significantly shorter in type 1 diabetes patients.

Antigens for these TCRs are unknown. The library was prepared using the immunoSEQ multiplex PCR assay. All of the isolated RNA was reverse transcribed with the High Capacity cDNA Reverse Transcription Kit, so expressed TCRB transcripts were sequenced. Sourced from immuneACCESS, this table was stored by TCRdb with only in-frame sequences that have V and J called. A share of the clones is absent; for the studies checked, an unresolved V gene accounts for under half, and the remainder has no known explanation. The sample records 95,000 to 150,000 clones, roughly 15% of which are singletons. The leading ten clones occupy under 2.5% of the sample. The sequencing sample was made of central memory CD4+ T cells from blood. All receptors derive from a man aged 25 to 40 with type 1 diabetes.

This clone has just a few counts. The rearrangement joins TRBV6-5 to TRBJ2-1, with TRBD2 matching 8 bases. This CDR3 region has 15 residues. CDR1 and CDR2 (germline): MNHEY, SVGAGI. Losses at the gene ends were 4 bases for V and 7 bases for J; bases not matched to a gene: 9. The CDR3 DNA reads as TGTGCCAGCAGTTCACGGACTAGCCTTGCGAATGAGCAGTTCTTC. This translates into CASSSRTSLANEQFF.

The rearrangement uses TRBV5-4 and TRBJ1-1; unclear D gene. Germline assignment: CDR1 SGHNT and CDR2 YYREEE (reference sequence). V was clipped by 0 bases and J by 0 bases, with 6 bases between them. This CDR3 contains 14 residues. The CDR3 DNA sequence: TGTGCCAGCAGCTTGGTAGGAGTGAACACTGAAGCTTTCTTT. This encodes CASSLVGVNTEAFF.

J is TRBJ2-1 and V is TRBV6-6, with D possibly matching TRBD1 (6 bases). The CDR3 length is 15 residues. Germline lookup yields CDR1 MNHNY and CDR2 SVGAGI (reference sequence). The V end lost 2 bases, the J end lost 1 base, and 9 bases lay between the germline ends. The CDR3: CASSYGGLSYNEQFF. The CDR3 DNA reads TGTGCCAGCAGTTACGGGGGCCTGTCCTACAATGAGCAGTTCTTC.

The table lists this clone with a few counts. V gene TRBV29-1 combines with J gene TRBJ1-2, with 8 bases lining up with TRBD1. J was trimmed by 4 bases and V by 4 bases; bases with no gene match: 5. CDR3 size: 13 residues. The germline CDR1 and CDR2 sequences are SQVTM and ANQGSEA. The CDR3 nucleotides read TGCAGCGTTGTCCCCGGACAGGGCTATGGCTACACCTTC. Protein product: CSVVPGQGYGYTF.

Only a few counts were recorded for this clone. This sequence joins TRBV30 and TRBJ2-4, with a possible D match to TRBD2 (6 bases). The CDR3 sequence is 15 residues long. Germline-derived CDR1 and CDR2 are GTSNPN and SVGIG (reference sequence). V was shortened by 2 bases and J by 0 bases, with 11 bases between the two germline ends. CDR3 nucleotides: TGTGCCTGGAGTAGTGGGGGACTAGCCAAAAACATTCAGTACTTC. Protein product: CAWSSGGLAKNIQYF.

This clone was observed a few times. The chain has TRBV5-6 and TRBJ1-5, with TRBD1 identical over 9 bases. The germline gives CDR1 SGHDT, CDR2 YYEEEE. The CDR3 has 15 residues. V trimming: 4 bases; J trimming: 4 bases; junction bases outside the gene matches: 6. CDR3 protein: CASSIGQGSNQPQHF. The CDR3 nucleotides read TGTGCCAGCAGCATAGGACAGGGGTCGAATCAGCCCCAGCATTTT.

This clone has only a few counts. Mismatch with germline at one junction end may stem from a read error. The V gene is TRBV15, the J gene TRBJ2-7, with D perhaps TRBD1 or TRBD2 (5 bases each). The CDR3 runs to 17 residues. The germline V gene has CDR1 LNHNV and CDR2 YYDKDF (reference sequence). The CDR3 reads CASSRAGTPDLTSEQYF. In DNA, the CDR3 is TGTGCCTCCAGCAGAGCAGGGACGCCGGACCTAACCAGCGAGCAGTACTTC. The variable domain in full, with the rest retrieved from reference TRBV15 and TRBJ2-7, is DAMVIQNPRYQVTQFGKPVTLSCSQTLNHNVMYWYQQKSSQAPKLLFHYYDKDFNNEADTPDNFQSRRPNTSFCFLDIRSPGLGDTAMYLCASSRAGTPDLTSEQYFGPGTRLTVT.